What follows are 12 T cell receptor beta chains derived from one specimen sequenced in a study of cytomegalovirus exposure and HLA in healthy donors. PCR used 60 Vbeta primers and 13 Jbeta primers. Produced via immunoSEQ multiplex PCR; TCRdb's table is partial and in-frame only. The sample contains about 120,000 clones, over 75% of which appear only once. What was sequenced was PBMCs. These receptors were taken from a man aged 18-30 years in good health and CMV-seropositive.

This rearrangement joins TRBV6-5 to TRBJ1-2; D uncertain. V dropped 6 bases and J dropped 5 bases, with 13 bases sitting between them. This CDR3 region has 13 residues. Per germline, CDR1 MNHEY and CDR2 SVGAGI. CDR3 DNA: TGTGCCAGCAGCCCCTGGGAGGAATATGGCTACACCTTC. Translated: CASSPWEEYGYTF.

This clone occurred a few times. The chain has TRBV25-1 and TRBJ1-2; 10 bases fit TRBD1. The CDR3 sequence is 13 residues long. Germline V gene sequence: CDR1 MGHDK, CDR2 SYGVNS. V dropped 6 bases and J dropped 7; count of bases not matched to a gene: 5. The CDR3 sequence: CASRSGTGVGYTF. The DNA for the CDR3 is TGTGCCAGCAGATCCGGGACAGGGGTTGGCTACACCTTC.

J is TRBJ1-1 and V is TRBV2, with 8 nucleotides matching TRBD1. V was clipped by 6 bases and J by 5 bases; unmatched bases: 5. Germline CDR1 and CDR2: SNHLY and FYNNEI. There are 13 residues in the CDR3. CDR3 sequence (DNA): TGTGCCAGCAGGGTGACAGGGGTAACTGAAGCTTTCTTT. Translating it yields CASRVTGVTEAFF.

As to this clone: This specimen includes other DNA sequences encoding the same CDR3. The V and J genes are TRBV18 and TRBJ1-5; D remains ambiguous. V lost 2 bases and J 5 bases, leaving 7 bases between the germline ends. Germline values: CDR1 KGHSH, CDR2 LQKENI. The CDR3 totals 13 residues. In DNA form, the CDR3 reads TGTGCCAGCTCACCAAGGAGGGATCAGCCCCAGCATTTT. The encoded protein is CASSPRRDQPQHF.

V is TRBV5-1 and J is TRBJ2-5; 7 bases line up with TRBD1. The V gene end was trimmed by 0 bases and the J gene end by 7 bases; junction bases not matched to a gene: 12. This CDR3 spans 16 amino acids. Per the germline V gene, CDR1 is SGHRS and CDR2 is YFSETQ. The CDR3: CASSLVRDRFIGTQYF. As DNA, the CDR3 is TGCGCCAGCAGCTTGGTCCGGGACAGATTTATTGGGACCCAGTACTTC.

This clone was seen just once. A junction boundary mismatches the germline segment, possibly from a read error. The V gene is TRBV19, the J gene TRBJ2-6; possibly TRBD1 for D (5 bases). This CDR3 is 13 amino acids long. The germline V gene encodes CDR1 LNHDA and CDR2 SQIVND (reference sequence). The CDR3 DNA follows: TGTGCCAGTAGTTTCTCTGGGGCCAACGGCCTGACTTTC. Amino acids: CASSFSGANGLTF. Full variable domain (outside the CDR3, taken from reference TRBV19 and TRBJ2-6): DGGITQSPKYLFRKEGQNVTLSCEQNLNHDAMYWYRQDPGQGLRLIYYSQIVNDFQKGDIAEGYSVSREKKESFPLTVTSAQKNPTAFYLCASSFSGANGLTFGAGSRLTVL.

The CDR3 DNA sequence: TGTGCCAGCAGTTACTCGAGGACAGGGGGCGAAAAACTGTTTTTT. Translating gives CASSYSRTGGEKLFF. The chain has TRBV6-5 and TRBJ1-4; the match to TRBD1 covers 11 bases. Germline V lookup: CDR1 MNHEY, CDR2 SVGAGI. V lost 0 bases, J lost 8 bases, and 2 bases stayed unmatched. CDR3 size: 15 residues.

This sequence joins TRBV7-9 and TRBJ1-3; D may be TRBD1 (6 bases). The CDR3 consists of 15 residues. From germline, CDR1 is SEHNR and CDR2 FQNEAQ (reference sequence). V lost 2 bases, J lost 2 bases, and 10 bases lay in between. The CDR3 loop reads CASSLMQGTGNTIYF. The CDR3 DNA follows: TGTGCCAGCAGCTTAATGCAGGGGACTGGAAACACCATATATTTT.

The chain is built from TRBV7-9 and TRBJ1-4; tentative D call: TRBD1 (5 bases). Trimming shortened V by 8 bases and J by 0 bases, and 13 bases separated the two germline ends. CDR1 and CDR2 (germline): SEHNR, FQNEAQ (reference sequence). CDR3 length: 15 residues. The CDR3 sequence is CASSGRGSTNEKLFF. CDR3 nucleotide sequence: TGTGCCAGCTCTGGTAGGGGTTCAACTAATGAAAAACTGTTTTTT.

The chain has TRBV18 and TRBJ2-3; TRBD2 matches 9 bases. V lost 5 bases to trimming and J lost 0 bases; unmatched junction nucleotides: 12. The CDR3 length is 18 residues. Per the germline V gene, CDR1 is KGHSH and CDR2 is LQKENI. The CDR3: CASSARLAESPSTDTQYF. In DNA, the CDR3 is TGTGCCAGCTCAGCAAGACTAGCGGAGTCCCCTAGCACAGATACGCAGTATTTT.

V gene TRBV6-5 combines with J gene TRBJ2-7, with no clear D. There are 14 residues in the CDR3. The germline V gene has CDR1 MNHEY and CDR2 SVGAGI. V shed 0 bases and J shed 2 bases, with 8 bases lying between them. The CDR3 nucleotides read TGTGCCAGCAGTTACTCGAGATTTGCCTACGAGCAGTACTTC. Translated, it gives CASSYSRFAYEQYF.

CDR3 amino acids: CASSLPGQGYEQYF. DNA of the CDR3: TGTGCCAGCAGCTTACCGGGACAGGGCTACGAGCAGTACTTC. The chain joins TRBV5-6 to TRBJ2-7, with 9 bases aligning to TRBD1. V gave up 2 bases and J gave up 3 bases; unmatched junction bases: 3. The CDR3 runs to 14 residues. The V gene's germline CDR1 is SGHDT and CDR2 YYEEEE.